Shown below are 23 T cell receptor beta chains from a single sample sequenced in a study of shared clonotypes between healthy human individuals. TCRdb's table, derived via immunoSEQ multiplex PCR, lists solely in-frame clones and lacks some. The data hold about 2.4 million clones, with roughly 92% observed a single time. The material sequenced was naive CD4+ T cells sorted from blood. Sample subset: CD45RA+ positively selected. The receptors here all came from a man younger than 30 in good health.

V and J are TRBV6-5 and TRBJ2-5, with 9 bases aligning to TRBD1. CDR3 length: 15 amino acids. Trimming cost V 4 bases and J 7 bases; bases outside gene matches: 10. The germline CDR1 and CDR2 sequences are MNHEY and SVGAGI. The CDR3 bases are TGTGCCAGCAGTTTGGACAGGGGCCACGTGGGGACCCAGTACTTC. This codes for CASSLDRGHVGTQYF.

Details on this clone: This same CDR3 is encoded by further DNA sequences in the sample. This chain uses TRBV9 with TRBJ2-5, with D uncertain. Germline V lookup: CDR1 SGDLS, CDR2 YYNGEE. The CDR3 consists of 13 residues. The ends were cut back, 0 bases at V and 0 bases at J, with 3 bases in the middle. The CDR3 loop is CASSVGYQETQYF. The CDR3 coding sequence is TGTGCCAGCAGCGTAGGATACCAAGAGACCCAGTACTTC.

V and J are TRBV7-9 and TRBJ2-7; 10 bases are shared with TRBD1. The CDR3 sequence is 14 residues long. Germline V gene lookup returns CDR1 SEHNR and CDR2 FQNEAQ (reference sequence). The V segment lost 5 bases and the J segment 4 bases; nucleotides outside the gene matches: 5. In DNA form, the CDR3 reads TGTGCCAGCAGCCGGGACAGGGGTTTTTACGAGCAGTACTTC. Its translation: CASSRDRGFYEQYF.

CDR3 sequence: CASSLRETGSYEQYF. CDR3 nucleotide sequence: TGTGCCAGCAGTTTAAGGGAGACAGGGTCCTACGAGCAGTACTTC. The chain links TRBV27 to TRBJ2-7; 7 bases agree with TRBD1. V lost 2 bases to trimming and J lost 1 base; unmatched junction nucleotides: 5. This CDR3 has 15 residues. Germline V CDR1 and CDR2: MNHEY, SMNVEV (reference sequence).

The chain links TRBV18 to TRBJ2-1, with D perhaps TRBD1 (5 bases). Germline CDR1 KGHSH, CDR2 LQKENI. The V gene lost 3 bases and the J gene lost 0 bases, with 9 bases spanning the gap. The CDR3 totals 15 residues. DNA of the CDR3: TGTGCCAGCTCACCGGGGCGAAGCTCCTACAATGAGCAGTTCTTC. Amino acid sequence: CASSPGRSSYNEQFF.

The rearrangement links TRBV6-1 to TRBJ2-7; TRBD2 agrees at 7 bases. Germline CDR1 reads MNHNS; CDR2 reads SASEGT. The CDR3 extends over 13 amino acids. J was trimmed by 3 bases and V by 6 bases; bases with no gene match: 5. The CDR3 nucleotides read TGTGCCAGCAGGACGGGACTACACTACGAGCAGTACTTC. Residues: CASRTGLHYEQYF.

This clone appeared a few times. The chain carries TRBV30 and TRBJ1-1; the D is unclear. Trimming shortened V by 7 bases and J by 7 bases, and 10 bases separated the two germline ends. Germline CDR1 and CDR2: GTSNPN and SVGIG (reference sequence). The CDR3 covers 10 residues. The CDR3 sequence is CASRRDEAFF. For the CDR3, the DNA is TGTGCCTCCCGGAGGGATGAAGCTTTCTTT.

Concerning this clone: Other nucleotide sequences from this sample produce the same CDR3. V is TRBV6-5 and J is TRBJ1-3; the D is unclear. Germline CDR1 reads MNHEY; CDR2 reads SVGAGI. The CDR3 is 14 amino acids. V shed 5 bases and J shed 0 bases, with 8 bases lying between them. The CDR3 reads CASSRSGSGNTIYF. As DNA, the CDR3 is TGTGCCAGCAGTCGAAGTGGCTCTGGAAACACCATATATTTT.

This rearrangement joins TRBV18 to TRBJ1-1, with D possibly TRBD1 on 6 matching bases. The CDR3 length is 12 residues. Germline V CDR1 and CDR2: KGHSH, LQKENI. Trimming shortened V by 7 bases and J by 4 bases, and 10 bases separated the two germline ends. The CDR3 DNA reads TGTGCCAGCTATACAGGGAGCACTGAAGCTTTCTTT. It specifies CASYTGSTEAFF.

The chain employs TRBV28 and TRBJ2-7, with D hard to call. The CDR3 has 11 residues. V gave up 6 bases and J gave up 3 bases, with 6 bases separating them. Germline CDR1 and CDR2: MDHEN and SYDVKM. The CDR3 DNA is TGTGCCAGCAGCCGACGCTACGAGCAGTACTTC. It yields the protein CASSRRYEQYF.

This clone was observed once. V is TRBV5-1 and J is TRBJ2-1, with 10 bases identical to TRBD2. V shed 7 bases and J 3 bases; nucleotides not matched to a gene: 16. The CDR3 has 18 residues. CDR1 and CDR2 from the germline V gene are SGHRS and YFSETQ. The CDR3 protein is CASGLGLLGTSVYNEQFF. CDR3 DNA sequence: TGCGCCAGCGGCCTCGGACTGCTCGGGACTAGCGTCTACAATGAGCAGTTCTTC.

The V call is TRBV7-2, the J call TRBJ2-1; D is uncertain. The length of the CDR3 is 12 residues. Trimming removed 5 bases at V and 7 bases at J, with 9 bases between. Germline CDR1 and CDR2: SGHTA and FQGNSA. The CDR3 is CASSQVPNEQFF. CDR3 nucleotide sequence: TGTGCCAGCAGCCAGGTCCCTAATGAGCAGTTCTTC.

This chain's CDR3 is CAWSPGGGNYEQYF. In DNA, the CDR3 is TGTGCCTGGAGTCCAGGTGGGGGGAACTACGAGCAGTACTTC. This sequence joins TRBV30 and TRBJ2-7, with D maybe TRBD2 (6 bases). The CDR3 length is 14 residues. Germline assignment: CDR1 GTSNPN and CDR2 SVGIG (reference sequence). The ends were cut back, 2 bases at V and 3 bases at J, with 14 bases in the middle.

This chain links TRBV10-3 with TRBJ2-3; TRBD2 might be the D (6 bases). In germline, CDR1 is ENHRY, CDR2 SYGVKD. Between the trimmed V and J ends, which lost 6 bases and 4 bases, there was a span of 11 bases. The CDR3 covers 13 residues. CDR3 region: CAISRGNPDTQYF. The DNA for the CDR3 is TGTGCCATCAGCCGGGGGAACCCAGATACGCAGTATTTT.

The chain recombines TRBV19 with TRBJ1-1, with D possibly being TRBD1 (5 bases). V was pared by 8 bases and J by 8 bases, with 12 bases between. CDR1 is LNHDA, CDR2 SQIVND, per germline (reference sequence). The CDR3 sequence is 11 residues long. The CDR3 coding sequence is TGTGCCAGTCTGTATAGGACAGAAGCTTTCTTT. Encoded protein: CASLYRTEAFF. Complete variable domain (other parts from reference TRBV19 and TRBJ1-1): DGGITQSPKYLFRKEGQNVTLSCEQNLNHDAMYWYRQDPGQGLRLIYYSQIVNDFQKGDIAEGYSVSREKKESFPLTVTSAQKNPTAFYLCASLYRTEAFFGQGTRLTVV.

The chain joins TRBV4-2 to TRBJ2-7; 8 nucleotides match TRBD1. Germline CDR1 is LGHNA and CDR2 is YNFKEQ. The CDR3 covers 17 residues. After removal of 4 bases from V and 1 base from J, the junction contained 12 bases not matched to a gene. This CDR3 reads CASSRGQGVAISYEQYF. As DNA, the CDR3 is TGTGCCAGCAGCCGAGGACAGGGAGTCGCCATTTCCTACGAGCAGTACTTC.

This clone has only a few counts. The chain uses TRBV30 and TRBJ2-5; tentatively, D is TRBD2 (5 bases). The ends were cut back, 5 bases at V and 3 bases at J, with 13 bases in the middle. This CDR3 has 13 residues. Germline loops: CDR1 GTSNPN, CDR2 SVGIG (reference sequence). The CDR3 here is CAWEGGLEETQYF. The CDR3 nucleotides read TGTGCCTGGGAAGGCGGGCTCGAAGAGACCCAGTACTTC.

The CDR3 sequence: CASSDSGPKGNNEQFF. Here the CDR3 DNA reads TGTGCCAGCAGTGATAGCGGGCCAAAAGGGAACAATGAGCAGTTCTTC. This chain connects TRBV25-1 to TRBJ2-1; TRBD2 agrees at 7 bases. V lost 3 bases, J lost 5 bases, and 10 bases stayed unmatched. CDR3 length: 16 amino acids. CDR1 is MGHDK and CDR2 is SYGVNS in the germline V gene. Full variable domain (outside the CDR3, taken from reference TRBV25-1 and TRBJ2-1): EADIYQTPRYLVIGTGKKITLECSQTMGHDKMYWYQQDPGMELHLIHYSYGVNSTEKGDLSSESTVSRIRTEHFPLTLESARPSHTSQYLCASSDSGPKGNNEQFFGPGTRLTVL.

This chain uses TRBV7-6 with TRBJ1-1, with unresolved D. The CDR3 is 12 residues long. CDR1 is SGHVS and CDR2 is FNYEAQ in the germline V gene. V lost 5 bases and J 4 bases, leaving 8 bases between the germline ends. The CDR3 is CASSDRITEAFF. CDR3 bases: TGTGCCAGCAGCGATAGGATCACTGAAGCTTTCTTT.

The chain's CDR3 is CASTLGQWGDEQYF. The CDR3 bases are TGTGCCAGCACCCTAGGACAGTGGGGGGACGAGCAGTACTTC. This rearrangement joins TRBV2 to TRBJ2-7, with D perhaps matching TRBD1 or TRBD2 (6 bases each). V was clipped by 7 bases and J by 5 bases, with 18 bases between them. Germline V gene lookup returns CDR1 SNHLY and CDR2 FYNNEI. The CDR3 runs to 14 residues.

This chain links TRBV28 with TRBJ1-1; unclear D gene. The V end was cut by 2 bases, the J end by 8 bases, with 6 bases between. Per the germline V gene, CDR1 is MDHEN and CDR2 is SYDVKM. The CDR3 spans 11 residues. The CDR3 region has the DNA TGTGCCAGCAGTTTACAGGTGGAAGCTTTCTTT. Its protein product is CASSLQVEAFF.

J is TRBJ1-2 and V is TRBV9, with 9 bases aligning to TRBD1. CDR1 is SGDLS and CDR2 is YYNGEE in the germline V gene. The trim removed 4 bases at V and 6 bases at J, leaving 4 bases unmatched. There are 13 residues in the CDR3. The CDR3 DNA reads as TGTGCCAGCAGCCCGTGGGACAGGGATGGCTACACCTTC. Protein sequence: CASSPWDRDGYTF.

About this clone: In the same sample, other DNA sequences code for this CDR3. CDR3 bases: TGTGCCAGCTCACCCGGACAGACAAACACTGAAGCTTTCTTT. Residues: CASSPGQTNTEAFF. The genes are TRBV18 and TRBJ1-1, with a tentative D call TRBD1 (6 bases). Germline assignment: CDR1 KGHSH and CDR2 LQKENI. V was trimmed by 3 bases and J by 2 bases, leaving 10 bases between them. The CDR3 runs to 14 residues.